The sequence of this TCR beta chain was determined in a study of T cell repertoires in cytomegalovirus infection. Study information: Public TCR beta signatures were indicative of both CMV infection and a matching HLA type.

Trimming shortened V by 1 base and J by 3 bases, and 9 bases separated the two germline ends. The CDR3 loop spans 14 amino acids. Germline CDR1 is SEHNR and CDR2 is FQNEAQ (reference sequence). Concerning this clonotype: Its antigen remains unknown.

Notes on the study in general: HLA-C-restricted CMV clonotypes gave the most frequent clonotype in two of eight donors.

TCRdb redid the calling of the reads with MiXCR, one entry per CDR3 protein. Among around 630,000 distinct CDR3 sequences listed, approximately 25% were seen once. The sample consisted of CD8+ T cells from PBMCs. The chain has TRBV7-9 and TRBJ1-1, with no clear D. The origin of this receptor is a human donor in good health (CMV status not recorded). Some clones in this sample may be carry-over from other donors' samples. CDR3 nucleotide sequence: TGTGCCAGCAGCTTAGTATTTAGCTACACTGAAGCTTTCTTT. Amino acids: CASSLVFSYTEAFF.